A single sample gave rise to the 20 T cell receptor beta chains below, sequenced in a study of a mutant IDH1 vaccine in newly diagnosed glioma. TCRdb keeps only in-frame clones here, not all; method: immunoSEQ multiplex PCR. This sample has about 27,000 clones; more than 75% occur once, and the top ten carry approximately 8%. These receptors have no known antigen. Documented time point: week 35, safety follow-up. In the vaccine, a single dose held 300 ug of the mutant IDH1 20-mer peptide, along with topical imiquimod. This material consisted of PBMCs, taken from a glioma patient whose treatment included an IDH1 peptide vaccine. The receptors were gathered from a man aged 50-60 years with glioma.

The J gene is TRBJ2-7, the V gene TRBV6-5; either TRBD1 or TRBD2 may fit D (5 bases each). The germline V gene has CDR1 MNHEY and CDR2 SVGAGI. With 6 bases removed from V and 7 bases from J, the gap between germline ends came to 10 bases. This CDR3 has 11 amino acids. CDR3 nucleotides: TGTGCCAGCAGCCCTGGGGGAGAGCAGTACTTC. The encoded protein is CASSPGGEQYF.

The genes are TRBV4-1 and TRBJ2-7; 8 bases are a match to TRBD2. There are 16 residues in the CDR3. Germline trimming cut 1 base from V and 5 bases from J; bases unmatched to any gene: 10. Germline V CDR1 and CDR2: MGHRA, YSYEKL. The CDR3 nucleotides are TGCGCCAGCAGCCAAGCGCAGGGACTAGTGAGAAACGAGCAGTACTTC. Translating gives CASSQAQGLVRNEQYF.

V gene TRBV5-1 combines with J gene TRBJ2-1; 8 bases are a match to TRBD2. Trimming at V came to 4 bases and at J to 0 bases, leaving 6 bases not matched to a gene. Germline CDR1 SGHRS, CDR2 YFSETQ. The CDR3 runs 16 residues. The CDR3 DNA is TGCGCCAGCAGCGTAGCGGGATCTAGCTCCTACAATGAGCAGTTCTTC. This gives the protein CASSVAGSSSYNEQFF.

This clone was seen more than once but under ten times. The rearrangement uses TRBV19 and TRBJ1-2; D unclear. Germline CDR1 LNHDA, CDR2 SQIVND (reference sequence). The V and J ends lost 0 bases and 6 bases respectively, with 17 bases between them. The CDR3 is 16 residues long. The DNA for the CDR3 is TGTGCCAGTAGTATAGATACGAGTTTCGGGTTAGATGGCTACACCTTC. This sequence encodes CASSIDTSFGLDGYTF. The full variable domain, completed using reference TRBV19 and TRBJ1-2, is DGGITQSPKYLFRKEGQNVTLSCEQNLNHDAMYWYRQDPGQGLRLIYYSQIVNDFQKGDIAEGYSVSREKKESFPLTVTSAQKNPTAFYLCASSIDTSFGLDGYTFGSGTRLTVV.

In this sample, this clone turned up once. The genes are TRBV5-1 and TRBJ1-5; possibly TRBD1 for D (6 bases). The V gene lost 0 bases and the J gene lost 4 bases, with 11 bases spanning the gap. CDR3 length: 15 residues. Germline-derived CDR1 and CDR2 are SGHRS and YFSETQ. As DNA, the CDR3 is TGCGCCAGCAGCTTGGGGGAAGGGGGGAATCAGCCCCAGCATTTT. Translation gives CASSLGEGGNQPQHF. The entire variable domain, with the rest obtained from reference TRBV5-1 and TRBJ1-5, is as follows: KAGVTQTPRYLIKTRGQQVTLSCSPISGHRSVSWYQQTPGQGLQFLFEYFSETQRNKGNFPGRFSGRQFSNSRSEMNVSTLELGDSALYLCASSLGEGGNQPQHFGDGTRLSIL.

The CDR3 DNA is TGTGCCAGCAGTTACTGGACAAATGAAGCTTTCTTT. Its translation is CASSYWTNEAFF. The genes are TRBV28 and TRBJ1-1; tentatively, D is TRBD1 (5 bases). Germline V lookup: CDR1 MDHEN, CDR2 SYDVKM. The CDR3 sequence is 12 residues long. The V gene lost 4 bases and the J gene lost 7 bases, with 10 bases spanning the gap.

The chain links TRBV7-2 to TRBJ2-5, with D perhaps assigned TRBD1 or TRBD2 (5 bases each). CDR1 is SGHTA and CDR2 is FQGNSA in the germline V gene. There are 15 residues in the CDR3. The V end lost 5 bases, the J end lost 4 bases, and 17 bases lay between the germline ends. The CDR3 is CASSPMRGLRETQYF. CDR3 DNA: TGTGCCAGCAGCCCCATGAGGGGCCTTAGAGAGACCCAGTACTTC.

The chain couples TRBV4-1 to TRBJ2-1; no clear D. The CDR3 totals 14 residues. The V gene's germline CDR1 is MGHRA and CDR2 YSYEKL. V was pared by 6 bases and J by 4 bases, with 13 bases between. CDR3 DNA sequence: TGCGCCAGCAGAGGAACGACGGCGTACAATGAGCAGTTCTTC. Protein: CASRGTTAYNEQFF.

This clone has a single count. The chain employs TRBV30 and TRBJ1-1; TRBD1 is a possible D gene (6 bases). V was clipped by 6 bases and J by 6 bases, with 20 bases between them. The CDR3 covers 14 residues. In germline, CDR1 is GTSNPN, CDR2 SVGIG (reference sequence). Here the CDR3 reads CACNYRAVLSEAFF. The DNA for the CDR3 is TGTGCCTGCAATTACAGGGCAGTTCTCTCTGAAGCTTTCTTT.

The gene calls are TRBV9 and TRBJ1-1; D ambiguous. CDR3 size: 14 residues. Trimming took 1 base from V and 1 from J, leaving 8 bases between them. Germline V gene sequence: CDR1 SGDLS, CDR2 YYNGEE. CDR3 sequence (DNA): TGTGCCAGCAGCGTAACTGCAGAGAACACTGAAGCTTTCTTT. Its translation is CASSVTAENTEAFF.

The chain couples TRBV27 to TRBJ1-4; D is perhaps TRBD1 (6 bases). Germline V gives CDR1 MNHEY, CDR2 SMNVEV (reference sequence). This CDR3 is built from 14 residues. Trimming removed 8 bases from V and 5 bases from J, with 15 bases in between. Here the CDR3 reads CASGGRGGNEKLFF. The DNA for the CDR3 is TGTGCCAGCGGAGGGAGGGGGGGGAATGAAAAACTGTTTTTT.

The gene calls are TRBV6-5 and TRBJ1-4; 7 positions match TRBD1. Germline CDR1 reads MNHEY; CDR2 reads SVGAGI. The CDR3 loop spans 15 amino acids. Trimming took 2 bases from V and 11 from J; bases not matched to a gene: 11. CDR3 nucleotide sequence: TGTGCCAGCAGTTACGGCGGGACAGATTATGGGAAACTGTTTTTT. Protein: CASSYGGTDYGKLFF.

In this sample, this clone turned up a few times. The J gene is TRBJ2-2, the V gene TRBV6-4; 8 bases agree with TRBD1. The junction had 10 bases not matched to a gene; V was cut back by 6 bases and J by 7 bases. Germline CDR1 reads MRHNA; CDR2 reads SNTAGT. The CDR3 has 15 amino acids. CDR3 DNA: TGTGCCAGCAGCCCGCAGGGGGCGACTGGCGGGGAGCTGTTTTTT. Its translation: CASSPQGATGGELFF.

This sequence joins TRBV5-6 and TRBJ2-5, with D unresolved. Germline-derived CDR1 and CDR2 are SGHDT and YYEEEE. V lost 4 bases to trimming and J lost 0 bases, with 10 bases between them. This CDR3 has 14 residues. The CDR3 sequence: CASSGDSYQETQYF. The DNA of the CDR3 is TGTGCCAGCAGCGGAGATTCGTACCAAGAGACCCAGTACTTC.

CDR3 in amino acids: CASSHQDIQETQYF. The CDR3 bases are TGTGCCAGCAGCCACCAGGACATACAAGAGACCCAGTACTTC. This sequence joins TRBV7-9 and TRBJ2-5, with D tentatively TRBD1 (5 bases). The CDR3 is 14 amino acids. From germline, CDR1 is SEHNR and CDR2 FQNEAQ (reference sequence). V lost 5 bases to trimming and J lost 2 bases, with 12 bases between them.

The chain recombines TRBV11-2 with TRBJ2-7; D perhaps matches TRBD2 (5 bases). Germline V gives CDR1 SGHAT, CDR2 FQNNGV. The CDR3 runs 15 residues. V was trimmed by 1 base and J by 7 bases, leaving 17 bases between them. Written as DNA, the CDR3 is TGTGCCAGCAGCTTAGGCGGACTCCGAGCGGTGGAGCAGTACTTC. It translates to CASSLGGLRAVEQYF.

The chain recombines TRBV5-6 with TRBJ2-1, with TRBD1 matching 10 bases. The CDR3 has 15 residues. V trimming: 4 bases; J trimming: 6 bases; junction bases outside the gene matches: 7. Germline assignment: CDR1 SGHDT and CDR2 YYEEEE. CDR3 sequence: CASSPGTGASNEQFF. The DNA of the CDR3 is TGTGCCAGCAGCCCCGGGACAGGGGCCTCCAATGAGCAGTTCTTC.

The gene calls are TRBV9 and TRBJ1-5, with 9 bases that match TRBD1. There are 15 residues in the CDR3. The J segment lost 6 bases and the V segment lost 4 bases, leaving 8 bases of the junction unmatched. Germline-derived CDR1 and CDR2 are SGDLS and YYNGEE. CDR3 residues: CASSRTGGASQPQHF. The CDR3 nucleotides read TGTGCCAGCAGCCGCACAGGGGGCGCGTCTCAGCCCCAGCATTTT.

This clone was observed a handful of times. The rearrangement links TRBV11-1 to TRBJ2-7, with 7 bases aligning to TRBD2. The CDR3 runs to 14 residues. Germline CDR1 SGHAT, CDR2 FQDESV (reference sequence). V lost 3 bases and J lost 5; bases outside the gene matches: 7. CDR3 residues: CASSLGREVNEQYF. The CDR3 DNA follows: TGTGCCAGCAGCTTGGGGAGGGAGGTCAACGAGCAGTACTTC.

This rearrangement joins TRBV6-6 to TRBJ2-3; D uncertain. The CDR3 covers 14 residues. The ends were cut back, 2 bases at V and 2 bases at J, with 8 bases in the middle. Germline V gene data show CDR1 as MNHNY and CDR2 as SVGAGI (reference sequence). CDR3 in DNA: TGTGCCAGCAGTTACGATCTGTACACAGATACGCAGTATTTT. It is translated as CASSYDLYTDTQYF.